Sequencing of this T cell receptor (beta chain) was carried out in a study of blood T cells in healthy people across ages. Study-wide results and caveats: Per million T cells, the diversity of TCR beta decreased roughly linearly as age advanced.

Germline CDR1 reads MDHEN; CDR2 reads SYDVKM. The CDR3 totals 16 residues. The use of a sample-barcoded 5' primer and a J-beta primer mix characterized a second PCR of roughly 6 to 12 cycles. TCRdb called the 5' RACE reads again in MiXCR, with one record for every CDR3 protein. The data show approximately 730,000 distinct CDR3 sequences, with about 55% seen just once and approximately 40% held by the top ten. With respect to this clonotype: Its antigen is unidentified. A read error may produce the germline difference seen at one junction end.

The sequenced sample consisted of blood. The chain uses TRBV28 and TRBJ2-4; D is possibly TRBD1 (6 bases). This clonotype was obtained from a man older than 75 in good health. DNA for the CDR3: TGTGCCAGCAGTTTATCGTCACAGGGCTCCAAAAACATTCGGTACTTC. Its translation: CASSLSSQGSKNIRYF.